Below, 25 T cell receptor beta chains from the same sample are listed, as sequenced in a study of T cells in Graves' hyperthyroidism and ophthalmopathy. TCR beta CDR3 regions were amplified from RNA. When the TCR CDR3 underwent first-round RT-PCR, the HTBI primer set was used. TCRdb ran MiXCR on the multiplex PCR reads and lists one entry per CDR3 protein. Among approximately 610,000 distinct CDR3 sequences listed, approximately 16% were seen once. Specimen: blood. Every receptor here comes from a woman aged 18-29 years with Graves' hyperthyroidism.

This clonotype was seen ten or more times. V and J are TRBV12-3 or TRBV12-4 and TRBJ2-5; weak D call: TRBD2 (7 bases). Deletions cut 6 bases from V and 5 bases from J, with 10 bases between. The CDR3 is 12 amino acids. CDR3 coding DNA: TGTGCCAGCAGGGGGGGGGCGGAGACCCAGTACTTC. Its translation is CASRGGAETQYF.

In its sample, this clonotype was seen many times. The rearrangement uses TRBV7-8 and TRBJ2-3; perhaps TRBD1 as D (5 bases). This CDR3 contains 13 residues. V lost 5 bases and J 4 bases, leaving 10 bases between the germline ends. Germline V CDR1 and CDR2: SGHVS, FQNEAQ. CDR3 sequence: CASSLGAADTQYF. CDR3 DNA: TGTGCCAGCAGCCTAGGGGCCGCAGATACGCAGTATTTT.

This clonotype has just a few counts. The chain uses TRBV10-3 and TRBJ1-4; the match to TRBD1 covers 9 bases. Germline assignment: CDR1 ENHRY and CDR2 SYGVKD. The CDR3 has 16 amino acids. J was trimmed by 5 bases and V by 3 bases; bases with no gene match: 7. The chain's CDR3 is CAISDDRGGENEKLFF. The CDR3 coding sequence is TGTGCCATCAGTGACGACAGGGGGGGGGAAAATGAAAAACTGTTTTTT.

The J gene is TRBJ1-1, the V gene TRBV4-3; D is unclear. V lost 0 bases, J lost 1 base, and 12 bases lay in between. The CDR3 is 16 residues long. Germline V CDR1 and CDR2: LGHNA, YSLEER. CDR3 coding DNA: TGCGCCAGCAGCCAAGATCAACCGGGTGGGAACACTGAAGCTTTCTTT. It yields the protein CASSQDQPGGNTEAFF.

This clonotype came up many times. This chain's CDR3 is CASNLAGIYNEQFF. For the CDR3, the DNA is TGTGCCAGCAACTTAGCGGGAATCTACAATGAGCAGTTCTTC. The chain links TRBV12-3 or TRBV12-4 to TRBJ2-1, with 8 bases matching TRBD2. The junction had 5 bases not matched to a gene; V was cut back by 7 bases and J by 3 bases. This CDR3 spans 14 amino acids.

The CDR3 region has the DNA TGTGCCAGTAGTGCTATCAGCGGCAATCAGCCCCAGCATTTT. Translation: CASSAISGNQPQHF. This chain joins TRBV19 and TRBJ1-5; D remains unclear. There are 14 residues in the CDR3. V was cut by 5 bases and J by 2 bases, with 10 bases left in between. Germline V gene data show CDR1 as LNHDA and CDR2 as SQIVND (reference sequence).

There are many counts of this clonotype. The chain is built from TRBV5-1 and TRBJ2-7; 12 bases line up with TRBD1. V was clipped by 0 bases and J by 3 bases; unmatched bases: 4. This CDR3 is 16 amino acids long. Germline values: CDR1 SGHRS, CDR2 YFSETQ. The CDR3 DNA sequence: TGCGCCAGCAGCTTGGGGGACAGGGGGCTTGTCTACGAGCAGTACTTC. Translating gives CASSLGDRGLVYEQYF. The full variable domain, completed using reference TRBV5-1 and TRBJ2-7, is KAGVTQTPRYLIKTRGQQVTLSCSPISGHRSVSWYQQTPGQGLQFLFEYFSETQRNKGNFPGRFSGRQFSNSRSEMNVSTLELGDSALYLCASSLGDRGLVYEQYFGPGTRLTVT.

This chain uses TRBV9 with TRBJ2-3; 10 positions agree with TRBD2. Per the germline V gene, CDR1 is SGDLS and CDR2 is YYNGEE. The CDR3 consists of 16 residues. The V segment lost 0 bases and the J segment 1 base; nucleotides outside the gene matches: 2. The CDR3 DNA sequence: TGTGCCAGCAGCGTAGTTGGGACTAGCGGCACAGATACGCAGTATTTT. Its translation is CASSVVGTSGTDTQYF.

This clonotype showed up many times. V usage is TRBV24-1 and J usage is TRBJ1-2; the match to TRBD1 covers 7 bases. Germline lookup yields CDR1 KGHDR and CDR2 SFDVKD. With V trimmed by 3 bases and J by 2 bases, 5 bases remained unmatched. CDR3 length: 15 residues. Here the CDR3 DNA reads TGTGCCACCAGTGATCCGACAGGGAGAAACTATGGCTACACCTTC. Amino acids: CATSDPTGRNYGYTF.

In this sample, this clonotype turned up a few times. V gene TRBV7-9 combines with J gene TRBJ1-2; weak D call: TRBD1 (6 bases). Germline-derived CDR1 and CDR2 are SEHNR and FQNEAQ (reference sequence). Trimming removed 4 bases at V and 5 bases at J, with 11 bases between. There are 13 residues in the CDR3. Here the CDR3 reads CASSYPRGYGYTF. DNA for the CDR3: TGTGCCAGCAGCTACCCAAGGGGGTATGGCTACACCTTC.

This clonotype was detected many times. The J gene is TRBJ2-7, the V gene TRBV12-3 or TRBV12-4, with D uncertain. The germline V and J ends were trimmed by 6 bases and 7 bases, with 13 bases remaining between them. The CDR3 runs to 12 residues. CDR3 residues: CASSRALVEQYF. Written as DNA, the CDR3 is TGTGCCAGCAGCCGGGCTCTGGTTGAGCAGTACTTC.

This clonotype was seen ten or more times. J is TRBJ2-1 and V is TRBV29-1; TRBD1 matches at 9 bases. CDR3 length equals 15 residues. Germline V gene sequence: CDR1 SQVTM, CDR2 ANQGSEA. The J segment lost 5 bases and the V segment lost 5 bases, leaving 10 bases of the junction unmatched. The CDR3 sequence is CSVSRGTGQHNEQFF. For the CDR3, the DNA is TGCAGCGTTTCTCGGGGGACAGGGCAACACAATGAGCAGTTCTTC.

This clonotype has more than one count but fewer than ten. The chain recombines TRBV5-1 with TRBJ2-2, with 8 nucleotides matching TRBD1. With 4 bases clipped from V and 4 bases from J, the junction kept 0 bases outside the gene matches. CDR1 is SGHRS and CDR2 is YFSETQ in the germline V gene. This CDR3 is built from 13 residues. CDR3 nucleotides: TGCGCCAGCAGCACAGGGGGCACCGGGGAGCTGTTTTTT. Protein sequence: CASSTGGTGELFF.

The chain carries TRBV5-1 and TRBJ1-3; the match to TRBD1 covers 7 bases. The CDR3 has 15 amino acids. The trim removed 4 bases at V and 0 bases at J, leaving 4 bases unmatched. Germline CDR1 reads SGHRS; CDR2 reads YFSETQ. CDR3 sequence: CASSPQGDSGNTIYF. CDR3 in DNA: TGCGCCAGCAGCCCGCAGGGGGACTCTGGAAACACCATATATTTT.

Only a few counts were recorded for this clonotype. The rearrangement uses TRBV2 and TRBJ2-7; D ambiguous. Trimming removed 3 bases at V and 7 bases at J, with 4 bases between. Germline-derived CDR1 and CDR2 are SNHLY and FYNNEI. The CDR3 runs 10 residues. The CDR3 loop is CASSEGEQYF. CDR3 nucleotides: TGTGCCAGCAGTGAGGGGGAGCAGTACTTC. Filled out from reference TRBV2 and TRBJ2-7, the complete variable domain reads EPEVTQTPSHQVTQMGQEVILRCVPISNHLYFYWYRQILGQKVEFLVSFYNNEISEKSEIFDDQFSVERPDGSNFTLKIRSTKLEDSAMYFCASSEGEQYFGPGTRLTVT.

This clonotype was detected ten times or more. J is TRBJ1-2 and V is TRBV2, with D tentatively TRBD1 (5 bases). CDR1 is SNHLY and CDR2 is FYNNEI in the germline V gene. The V end lost 5 bases, the J end lost 7 bases, and 17 bases lay between the germline ends. The CDR3 loop spans 14 amino acids. The CDR3 DNA follows: TGTGCCAGCAGTCTGGTGGGCAGGGAATTTGGCTACACCTTC. It translates to CASSLVGREFGYTF.

This clonotype was observed a handful of times. The chain links TRBV6-1 to TRBJ2-5; D possibly corresponds to TRBD2 (5 bases). V dropped 8 bases and J dropped 1 base, with 8 bases sitting between them. CDR3 length: 12 amino acids. Germline V gene lookup returns CDR1 MNHNS and CDR2 SASEGT. The CDR3 protein is CASEGSQETQYF. The DNA of the CDR3 is TGTGCCAGCGAGGGCAGCCAAGAGACCCAGTACTTC.

The rearrangement uses TRBV19 and TRBJ2-7; TRBD1 might be the D (6 bases). Looked up from germline, CDR1 is LNHDA and CDR2 is SQIVND (reference sequence). V lost 9 bases, J lost 6 bases, and 15 bases lay in between. The CDR3 spans 12 residues. The CDR3 region is CASTTVRGEQYF. In DNA, the CDR3 is TGTGCCAGCACAACCGTCAGGGGCGAGCAGTACTTC.

As to this clonotype: A much larger clone differs by one base, so this may be a read error. The CDR3 coding sequence is TGTGCCGGCAGCCCAGCAGTGAACACTGAAGCTTTCTTT. It codes for CAGSPAVNTEAFF. The V call is TRBV7-2, the J call TRBJ1-1; no clear D. There are 13 residues in the CDR3. Germline V gives CDR1 SGHTA, CDR2 FQGNSA.

This clonotype was recorded a few times. The chain recombines TRBV20-1 with TRBJ2-7; the match to TRBD1 covers 8 bases. The CDR3 consists of 15 residues. V lost 4 bases to trimming and J lost 2 bases; unmatched junction nucleotides: 10. Germline assignment: CDR1 DFQATT and CDR2 SNEGSKA (reference sequence). CDR3 loop: CSANSGTGSTYEQYF. The CDR3 nucleotides are TGCAGTGCTAATTCCGGGACAGGATCAACCTACGAGCAGTACTTC.

This rearrangement joins TRBV5-1 to TRBJ2-7; TRBD1 might be the D (5 bases). V was pared by 0 bases and J by 5 bases, with 12 bases between. The germline V gene has CDR1 SGHRS and CDR2 YFSETQ. This CDR3 region has 14 residues. DNA of the CDR3: TGCGCCAGCAGCTTGGTTTCAGGGCCCAACGAGCAGTACTTC. Translation: CASSLVSGPNEQYF.

This clonotype has just a few counts. V usage is TRBV7-9 and J usage is TRBJ2-3, with TRBD2 matching over 8 bases. Germline V gene data show CDR1 as SEHNR and CDR2 as FQNEAQ (reference sequence). V gave up 5 bases and J gave up 8 bases; unmatched junction bases: 6. CDR3 length: 13 residues. The CDR3 reads CASSDGLAGTQYF. In DNA form, the CDR3 reads TGTGCCAGCAGCGATGGACTAGCCGGTACGCAGTATTTT.

In regard to this clonotype: At one boundary the junction diverges from the germline segment, which might be a read error. The J gene is TRBJ2-7, the V gene TRBV3-1; D is unclear. Germline CDR1 and CDR2: LGHDT and YNNKEL (reference sequence). CDR3 length equals 11 residues. CDR3: CANSQSYEQYF. The CDR3 coding sequence is TGTGCCAACAGCCAATCTTACGAGCAGTACTTC.

This clonotype was counted a few times. The V call is TRBV28, the J call TRBJ2-5, with a tentative D call TRBD1 (6 bases). Trimming cost V 11 bases and J 3 bases, with 13 bases left between them. Germline V gives CDR1 MDHEN, CDR2 SYDVKM. This CDR3 comprises 12 residues. CDR3 residues: CAVQQGKETQYF. The CDR3 DNA is TGTGCCGTCCAACAGGGAAAAGAGACCCAGTACTTC.

Many counts were recorded for this clonotype. The chain recombines TRBV15 with TRBJ2-5, with D maybe TRBD2 (6 bases). The length of the CDR3 is 16 residues. V dropped 0 bases and J dropped 0 bases, with 11 bases sitting between them. The germline V gene has CDR1 LNHNV and CDR2 YYDKDF (reference sequence). CDR3 loop: CATSREVADYQETQYF. The CDR3 coding sequence is TGTGCCACCAGCAGAGAAGTAGCGGACTACCAAGAGACCCAGTACTTC.